This TCR beta chain is from a study of T-cell memory formation after mild COVID-19 (dated by TCRdb to about 2021). Turning to the overall study: TCR sequence clusters from the two donors were found to be largely donor specific. Two young, previously healthy adult volunteers made up the cohort, one male and one female. In a couple of donors, T-cell clones that expanded and contracted after mild COVID-19 were followed by sequencing TCRalpha and TCRbeta repertoires longitudinally.

Remarks on this clonotype: The specificity of this receptor is unknown. The record has no base qualities; no much larger clone is one base away.

The CDR3 numbers 14 residues from cysteine through phenylalanine. The DNA shown is the 42-base CDR3, in frame from base 1. The germline V gene gives CDR1 as SNHLY and CDR2 as FYNNEI. A distance of 12 bases separates the germline ends of V and J, which lose 2 bases and 4 bases respectively. What the study reported, not specific to this receptor: Some responding clones were detected in pre-infection memory, suggesting pre-existing cross-reactive memory T cells joined the SARS-CoV-2 response. The study included only a couple of mild cases, and larger cohorts that include severe cases with pre-infection samples were judged to be necessary. Whether the second-wave clones peaking on day 37 were SARS-CoV-2 specific was not confirmed. Contracting CD4+ clones appeared mostly in the CM and EM memory subsets, whereas CD8+ clones were enriched in EMRA. Clones that contracted from day 15 to 85 showed balanced CD4/CD8 phenotypes, whereas a second wave of clones that expanded from day 15 to 37 leaned towards CD4+.

PBMCs were isolated by Ficoll-Paque density gradient centrifugation. Sequencing relied on an Illumina NovaSeq 6000. TCRalpha and TCRbeta cDNA libraries were built by 5'RACE with constant-segment primers, adding sample barcodes and unique molecular identifiers. RNA was extracted from every sample with Trizol reagent. The libraries were amplified in two PCR steps, and the second step added a second sample barcode and Illumina TruSeq adapters. Sequencing of the libraries was done on an Illumina NovaSeq, producing 2 x 150 bp paired-end reads. The original methods were these. With migec v1.2.7, reads were demultiplexed and then collapsed into UMI-guided consensus sequences. With mixcr v2.1.11, UMI consensuses were aligned to TRA and TRB V and J templates and assembled into clonotypes. A clonotype was counted as expanded or contracted only when both edgeR and NoisET called the clonotype significant, with the noise models trained on biological replicates. edgeR calls used a false discovery rate-adjusted p below 0.01 and a log2 fold-change threshold of 1. As an exploratory analysis of dynamics, max-normalized trajectories of the 1000 most abundant clonotypes were examined with PCA combined with hierarchical clustering. Separately sequenced CD4+ and CD8+ repertoires were used to assign a CD4 or CD8 phenotype to each responding clone. In TCRdb, the public reads were trimmed at Q25 with fastp and aligned with MiXCR, with productive beta chains retained. One record per CDR3 amino acid sequence lists the most common genes and DNA. For this entry, the V and J calls and clone size follow TCRdb and not the study's own pipeline. The sample table records 470,000 or so distinct CDR3 sequences; 15% to 20% of these occur just once. 9% to 15% of the sample belongs to the ten largest clones.

This TCR came from an adult woman who had mild COVID-19 (a few samples of this study predate the infection). The sample titles of this study are shuffled in the database, so cell type and time point are left out; the donor was told from shared clones. The rearrangement combines TRBV2 with TRBJ2-7, with a tentative D gene TRBD1 over 5 matching bases. Sequencing was carried out using PBMCs or a T cell subset sorted from them (not recorded which). The encoded CDR3 is CASSEISRVYEQYF. The nucleotide sequence is given as TGTGCCAGCAGTGAAATAAGCAGGGTTTACGAGCAGTACTTC.